The 20 T cell receptor beta chains presented below share a single source sample, sequenced in a study of blood T cell repertoires in COVID-19. The data were produced by immunoSEQ multiplex PCR, yet TCRdb's version contains in-frame clones alone and is incomplete. This sample has 150,000 to 250,000 clones, with roughly 90% found just once. The sequencing input was PBMCs or T cells enriched from blood (not recorded which). The receptors were sampled from a woman in her 30s who had recovered from COVID-19.

J is TRBJ2-5 and V is TRBV9, with a tentative D call TRBD2 (5 bases). The CDR3 covers 15 residues. V was trimmed by 1 base and J by 5 bases, leaving 15 bases between them. The V gene's germline CDR1 is SGDLS and CDR2 YYNGEE. CDR3 in amino acids: CASSVTPGVGETQYF. The CDR3 region has the DNA TGTGCCAGCAGCGTAACTCCCGGGGTCGGTGAGACCCAGTACTTC.

The V call is TRBV13, the J call TRBJ1-1, with 8 bases lining up with TRBD1. Trimming took 2 bases from V and 1 from J; bases not matched to a gene: 9. CDR1 and CDR2 (germline): PRHDT, FYEKMQ (reference sequence). CDR3 length equals 17 residues. In nucleotides, the CDR3 is TGTGCCAGCAGCTTAATTTCGACAGGGGCGTCGAACACTGAAGCTTTCTTT. This translates into CASSLISTGASNTEAFF. Looking up the rest from reference TRBV13 and TRBJ1-1 gives the full variable domain: AAGVIQSPRHLIKEKRETATLKCYPIPRHDTVYWYQQGPGQDPQFLISFYEKMQSDKGSIPDRFSAQQFSDYHSELNMSSLELGDSALYFCASSLISTGASNTEAFFGQGTRLTVV.

V gene TRBV3-1 (or the pseudogene TRBV3-2) combines with J gene TRBJ2-1; TRBD1 agrees at 8 bases. Germline CDR1 is LGHDT and CDR2 is YNNKEL (reference sequence). V lost 8 bases to trimming and J lost 7 bases; unmatched junction nucleotides: 13. The CDR3 is 15 amino acids. CDR3 region: CASPPLYRGTNEQFF. CDR3 coding DNA: TGTGCCAGCCCCCCCCTTTACAGGGGGACGAATGAGCAGTTCTTC.

There are a few counts of this clone. The chain is built from TRBV27 and TRBJ2-1, with TRBD2 matching 13 bases. V shed 5 bases and J 7 bases; nucleotides not matched to a gene: 11. CDR1 MNHEY and CDR2 SMNVEV come from the germline V gene (reference sequence). CDR3 length: 17 residues. The CDR3 protein is CASSIYTSGGAGNEQFF. CDR3 sequence (DNA): TGTGCCAGCAGTATCTATACTAGCGGGGGGGCAGGTAATGAGCAGTTCTTC.

The chain has TRBV11-2 and TRBJ2-1; 8 positions match TRBD2. V was pared by 5 bases and J by 4 bases, with 10 bases of the junction left unmatched. The CDR3 has 16 residues. Germline values: CDR1 SGHAT, CDR2 FQNNGV. CDR3 sequence (DNA): TGTGCCAGCAGCGACGCCCGGGGCGGGAGGTACAATGAGCAGTTCTTC. As protein: CASSDARGGRYNEQFF.

This clone was counted between two and nine times. This chain uses TRBV7-9 with TRBJ2-5; D might be TRBD1 (5 bases). The germline V gene has CDR1 SEHNR and CDR2 FQNEAQ (reference sequence). This CDR3 is built from 14 residues. V was trimmed by 1 base and J by 3 bases, leaving 9 bases between them. The CDR3 sequence: CASSLGQGKETQYF. CDR3 coding DNA: TGTGCCAGCAGCTTAGGTCAGGGTAAAGAGACCCAGTACTTC.

V and J are TRBV10-3 and TRBJ1-5; D is perhaps TRBD1 (5 bases). Trimming took off 2 bases at V and 0 bases at J, with 11 bases between the two ends. The CDR3 loop spans 16 amino acids. The germline gives CDR1 ENHRY, CDR2 SYGVKD. The CDR3 here is CAISEQTGGSNQPQHF. In DNA, the CDR3 is TGTGCCATCAGTGAGCAAACGGGGGGTAGCAATCAGCCCCAGCATTTT.

V usage is TRBV4-3 and J usage is TRBJ1-2; D is ambiguous. Germline lookup yields CDR1 LGHNA and CDR2 YSLEER. V gave up 1 base and J gave up 7 bases, with 16 bases separating them. The length of the CDR3 is 15 residues. The CDR3 region is CASSQANFPVRGYTF. The CDR3 bases are TGCGCCAGCAGCCAAGCCAACTTCCCTGTCCGTGGCTACACCTTC.

The V gene is TRBV14, the J gene TRBJ2-3, with D possibly matching TRBD2 (5 bases). CDR1 is SGHDN and CDR2 is FVKESK in the germline V gene. Between the trimmed V and J ends, which lost 4 bases and 2 bases, there was a span of 13 bases. CDR3 size: 15 residues. The CDR3 bases are TGTGCCAGCAGCCCCAAGACTACATACACAGATACGCAGTATTTT. As protein: CASSPKTTYTDTQYF. The complete variable domain, with remaining parts taken from reference TRBV14 and TRBJ2-3, reads EAGVTQFPSHSVIEKGQTVTLRCDPISGHDNLYWYRRVMGKEIKFLLHFVKESKQDESGMPNNRFLAERTGGTYSTLKVQPAELEDSGVYFCASSPKTTYTDTQYFGPGTRLTVL.

The rearrangement uses TRBV29-1 and TRBJ1-2; maybe TRBD1 (5 bases). The V end was cut by 4 bases, the J end by 7 bases, with 10 bases between. Germline CDR1 is SQVTM and CDR2 is ANQGSEA. The CDR3 has 11 amino acids. CDR3 residues: CSVVQVAGYTF. The CDR3 DNA reads TGCAGCGTTGTACAGGTGGCTGGCTACACCTTC.

This chain connects TRBV28 to TRBJ1-2, with TRBD1 matching 9 bases. The CDR3 runs to 13 residues. Germline loops: CDR1 MDHEN, CDR2 SYDVKM. J gave up 7 bases and V 5 bases, and 5 bases lay outside the gene matches. DNA for the CDR3: TGTGCCAGCAGTCCACAGGGGGCGCCTGGCTACACCTTC. It is translated as CASSPQGAPGYTF.

This chain connects TRBV7-2 to TRBJ1-5; 8 bases match TRBD1. This CDR3 is built from 15 residues. Per germline, CDR1 SGHTA and CDR2 FQGNSA. V was clipped by 1 base and J by 4 bases; unmatched bases: 3. The CDR3 DNA reads TGTGCCAGCAGCTTAGTGGACAGGGCAAATCAGCCCCAGCATTTT. It translates to CASSLVDRANQPQHF. The whole variable domain, filled in from reference TRBV7-2 and TRBJ1-5, reads GAGVSQSPSNKVTEKGKDVELRCDPISGHTALYWYRQSLGQGLEFLIYFQGNSAPDKSGLPSDRFSAERTGGSVSTLTIQRTQQEDSAVYLCASSLVDRANQPQHFGDGTRLSIL.

The rearrangement joins TRBV4-3 to TRBJ1-2; no clear D gene. This CDR3 is built from 13 residues. CDR1 and CDR2 from the germline V gene are LGHNA and YSLEER. Trimming removed 1 base at V and 4 bases at J, with 7 bases between. CDR3 protein: CASSQARSYGYTF. In DNA, the CDR3 is TGCGCCAGCAGCCAAGCACGGAGCTATGGCTACACCTTC.

Worth noting for this clone: Other nucleotide sequences from this sample produce the same CDR3. The chain recombines TRBV18 with TRBJ1-2; unclear D gene. Trimming stripped 3 bases from V and 2 bases from J, with 7 bases between. In germline, CDR1 is KGHSH, CDR2 LQKENI. The CDR3 contains 13 residues. The CDR3 is CASSPRGNYGYTF. The CDR3 nucleotides read TGTGCCAGCTCACCTAGAGGAAACTATGGCTACACCTTC.

This sequence joins TRBV10-3 and TRBJ2-1, with 11 bases lining up with TRBD2. Germline assignment: CDR1 ENHRY and CDR2 SYGVKD. The CDR3 covers 16 residues. V lost 2 bases and J lost 4; bases outside the gene matches: 4. CDR3 sequence (DNA): TGTGCCATCAGTGAGACGACTAGCGGGACTTACAATGAGCAGTTCTTC. It is translated as CAISETTSGTYNEQFF.

DNA for the CDR3: TGCGCCAGCAGCCAAGATCTTCGGAGGGAGAGGAATAACTATGGCTACACCTTC. As protein: CASSQDLRRERNNYGYTF. The chain couples TRBV4-1 to TRBJ1-2, with D hard to call. This CDR3 has 18 residues. CDR1 and CDR2 (germline): MGHRA, YSYEKL. V was pared by 0 bases and J by 1 base, with 18 bases between.

J is TRBJ2-1 and V is TRBV14; TRBD1 aligns across 7 bases. This CDR3 has 16 residues. Looked up from germline, CDR1 is SGHDN and CDR2 is FVKESK. The V gene end was trimmed by 3 bases and the J gene end by 8 bases; junction bases not matched to a gene: 13. The CDR3 protein is CASSHPWTGSRDEQFF. The DNA of the CDR3 is TGTGCCAGCAGCCATCCCTGGACAGGCTCCCGGGATGAGCAGTTCTTC.

The chain has TRBV24-1 and TRBJ2-3; 7 bases are a match to TRBD2. J lost 0 bases, V lost 5 bases, and 10 bases had no gene match. CDR3 length: 17 residues. Looked up from germline, CDR1 is KGHDR and CDR2 is SFDVKD. CDR3 sequence reads: CATSGSTGGTSTDTQYF. The CDR3 coding sequence is TGTGCCACCAGTGGGAGTACGGGGGGTACTAGCACAGATACGCAGTATTTT.

The chain recombines TRBV5-5 with TRBJ1-6; 10 bases fit TRBD1. The germline V gene has CDR1 SGHKS and CDR2 YYEKEE (reference sequence). V gave up 3 bases and J gave up 2 bases; unmatched junction bases: 8. The CDR3 consists of 18 residues. The CDR3 nucleotides are TGTGCCAGCAGCTACGGACAGGGGGTTTTCGCCTATAATTCACCCCTCCACTTT. This translates into CASSYGQGVFAYNSPLHF.

The count of this clone is one. The chain has TRBV3-1 (or the pseudogene TRBV3-2) and TRBJ2-2, with TRBD2 matching 10 bases. Per germline, CDR1 LGHDT and CDR2 YNNKEL (reference sequence). The CDR3 covers 20 residues. The junction had 17 bases not matched to a gene; V was cut back by 0 bases and J by 7 bases. The DNA of the CDR3 is TGTGCCAGCAGCCAAGAGGGCCCCGAGGAGCGGGGGGGCTTTAGCGGGGAGCTGTTTTTT. Encoded protein: CASSQEGPEERGGFSGELFF.